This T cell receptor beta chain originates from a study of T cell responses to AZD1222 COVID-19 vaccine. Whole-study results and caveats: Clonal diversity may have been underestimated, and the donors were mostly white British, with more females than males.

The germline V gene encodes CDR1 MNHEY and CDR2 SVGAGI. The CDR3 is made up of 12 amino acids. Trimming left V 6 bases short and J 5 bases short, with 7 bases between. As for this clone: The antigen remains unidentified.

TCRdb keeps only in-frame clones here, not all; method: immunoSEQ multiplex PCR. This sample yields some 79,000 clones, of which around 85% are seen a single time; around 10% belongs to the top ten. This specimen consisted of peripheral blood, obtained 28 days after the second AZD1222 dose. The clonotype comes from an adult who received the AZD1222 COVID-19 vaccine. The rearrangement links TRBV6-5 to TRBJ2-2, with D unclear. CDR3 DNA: TGTGCCAGCAGAAGGTCTACCGGGGAGCTGTTTTTT. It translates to CASRRSTGELFF.